These 6 T cell receptor beta chains share one sample of origin, sequenced in a study of identical twins (dated by TCRdb to the mid-2010s). The library relied on 5' RACE. Reads for this sample came from an Illumina HiSeq 2000. The raw public reads went through TCRdb reprocessing: fastp at Q25, MiXCR clone calling, in-frame beta chains kept. Each entry is one CDR3 protein sequence, shown with its most common DNA and genes. The sample has around 340,000 distinct CDR3 sequences on record, approximately 8.8% of them singletons. Clones ranked in the top ten supply 8% to 10% of the sample. Material for sequencing was naive T cells sorted from blood. This sample's cell subset or site label indicates: cells isolated with a human naive T-cell isolation kit. Receptor source: a woman between 45 and 60 years old in good health.

This clonotype has ten or more counts. This rearrangement joins TRBV7-2 to TRBJ2-1; D could derive from TRBD1 or TRBD2 (5 bases each). The V gene's germline CDR1 is SGHTA and CDR2 FQGNSA. With 6 bases removed from V and 7 bases from J, the gap between germline ends came to 13 bases. This CDR3 spans 13 amino acids. CDR3 in amino acids: CASRGPEGNEQFF. The CDR3 nucleotides read TGTGCCAGCAGAGGACCCGAGGGGAATGAGCAGTTCTTC.

The chain uses TRBV2 and TRBJ1-2; D gene uncertain. Germline V gives CDR1 SNHLY, CDR2 FYNNEI. Trimming stripped 6 bases from V and 8 bases from J, with 13 bases between. This CDR3 spans 12 amino acids. The CDR3 nucleotides are TGTGCCAGCAGAGCCTCTGGGAGAGGCTACACCTTC. Translated: CASRASGRGYTF.

The gene calls are TRBV20-1 and TRBJ2-5, with no clear D. The germline gives CDR1 DFQATT, CDR2 SNEGSKA (reference sequence). The CDR3 contains 14 residues. Trimming left V 6 bases short and J 1 base short, with 15 bases between. Here the CDR3 reads CSARNAGGQETQYF. In nucleotides, the CDR3 is TGCAGTGCCAGGAATGCTGGCGGCCAAGAGACCCAGTACTTC.

This clonotype was counted only a few times. This chain joins TRBV24-1 and TRBJ2-1; D might be TRBD1 or TRBD2, each matching 5 bases. The length of the CDR3 is 14 residues. Germline V CDR1 and CDR2: KGHDR, SFDVKD. V was shortened by 6 bases and J by 5 bases, with 13 bases between the two germline ends. CDR3 coding DNA: TGTGCCACCAGTTTGAGGGGCAATCACAATGAGCAGTTCTTC. Its translation is CATSLRGNHNEQFF.

This clonotype was counted ten times or more. This sequence joins TRBV10-1 and TRBJ2-2; 9 nucleotides align to TRBD1. Germline CDR1 and CDR2: WNHNN and SYGVQD (reference sequence). The CDR3 is 16 residues long. V lost 5 bases and J lost 5; bases outside the gene matches: 9. The chain's CDR3 is CASSQTGGPFTGELFF. As DNA, the CDR3 is TGCGCCAGCAGTCAAACAGGGGGCCCTTTTACCGGGGAGCTGTTTTTT.

The chain combines TRBV27 with TRBJ2-1; a weak D match, TRBD2 (6 bases). V gave up 6 bases and J gave up 8 bases, with 14 bases separating them. This CDR3 is 13 amino acids long. CDR1 and CDR2 from the germline V gene are MNHEY and SMNVEV (reference sequence). In DNA, the CDR3 is TGTGCCAGCAGCCTGACTAGTCTCGATGAGCAGTTCTTC. Translating it yields CASSLTSLDEQFF.